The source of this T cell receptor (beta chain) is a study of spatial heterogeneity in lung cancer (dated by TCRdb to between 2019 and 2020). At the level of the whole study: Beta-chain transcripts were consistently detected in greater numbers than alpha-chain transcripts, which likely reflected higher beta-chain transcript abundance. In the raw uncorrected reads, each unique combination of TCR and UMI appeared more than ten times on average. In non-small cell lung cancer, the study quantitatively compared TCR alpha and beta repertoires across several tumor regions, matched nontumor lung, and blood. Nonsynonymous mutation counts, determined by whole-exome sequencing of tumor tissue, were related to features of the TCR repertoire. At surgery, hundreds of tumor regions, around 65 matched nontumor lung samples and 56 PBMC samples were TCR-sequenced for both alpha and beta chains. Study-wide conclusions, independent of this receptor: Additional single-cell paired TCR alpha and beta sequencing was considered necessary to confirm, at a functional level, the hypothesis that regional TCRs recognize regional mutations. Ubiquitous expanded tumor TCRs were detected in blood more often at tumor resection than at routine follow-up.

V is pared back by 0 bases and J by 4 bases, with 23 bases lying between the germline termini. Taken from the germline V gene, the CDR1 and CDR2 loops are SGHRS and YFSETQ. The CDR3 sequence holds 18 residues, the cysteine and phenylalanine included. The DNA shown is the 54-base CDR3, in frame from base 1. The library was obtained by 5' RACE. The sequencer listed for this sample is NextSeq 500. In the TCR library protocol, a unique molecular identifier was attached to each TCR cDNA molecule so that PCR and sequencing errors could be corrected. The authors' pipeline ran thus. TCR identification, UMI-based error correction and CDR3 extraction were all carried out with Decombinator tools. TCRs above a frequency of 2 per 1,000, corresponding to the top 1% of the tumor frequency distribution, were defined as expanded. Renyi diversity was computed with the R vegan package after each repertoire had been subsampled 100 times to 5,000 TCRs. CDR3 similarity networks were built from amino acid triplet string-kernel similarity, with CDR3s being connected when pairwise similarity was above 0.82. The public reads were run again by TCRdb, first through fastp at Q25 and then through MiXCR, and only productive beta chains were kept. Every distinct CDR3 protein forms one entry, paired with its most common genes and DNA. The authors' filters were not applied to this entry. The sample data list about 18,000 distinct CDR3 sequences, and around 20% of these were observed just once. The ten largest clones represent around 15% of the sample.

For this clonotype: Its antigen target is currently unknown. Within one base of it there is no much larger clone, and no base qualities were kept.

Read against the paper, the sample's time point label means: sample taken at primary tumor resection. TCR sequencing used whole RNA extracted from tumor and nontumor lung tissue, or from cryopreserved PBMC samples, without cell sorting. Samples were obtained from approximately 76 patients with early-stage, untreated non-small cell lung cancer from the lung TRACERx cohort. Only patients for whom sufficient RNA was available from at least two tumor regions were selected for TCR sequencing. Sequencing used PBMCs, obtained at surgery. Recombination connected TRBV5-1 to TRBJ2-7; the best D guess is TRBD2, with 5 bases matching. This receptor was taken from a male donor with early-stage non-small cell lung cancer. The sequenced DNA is TGCGCCAGCAGCTTGGGAGAGGGCCCCATCCAGGAACCATACGAGCAGTACTTC. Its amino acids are CASSLGEGPIQEPYEQYF.